This T cell receptor (beta chain) comes out of a study of blood T cells in healthy people across ages. Per the germline V gene, CDR1 is SGHKS and CDR2 is YYEKEE (reference sequence). V lost 6 bases to trimming and J lost 1 base, with 19 bases between them. The CDR3 has 16 residues. A few counts support this clonotype. The target antigen is unknown. Notes on the study in general: Because sorting was not performed, PBMCs prevented conclusive naive versus antigen-experienced comparison. Roughly linear age-related decline in beta diversity appeared, significant by age around 38. In these data, TCR beta diversity tracked strongly with naive T cell percentage.

A J-beta primer mix and a sample-barcoded 5' primer were used in a second PCR of roughly 7 to 12 cycles. TCRdb used MiXCR to reprocess the 5' RACE reads, holding one entry per CDR3 protein. The data show 550,000 to 750,000 distinct CDR3 sequences, under 25% seen once. V gene TRBV5-5 combines with J gene TRBJ1-2, with D perhaps TRBD1 (5 bases). The source of this sequence is a man aged 65 to 79 in good health. The material sequenced was blood. The CDR3 DNA reads as TGTGCCAGCACCCTGGGACCGCACGTAAATAACTATGGCTACACCTTC. Protein product: CASTLGPHVNNYGYTF.